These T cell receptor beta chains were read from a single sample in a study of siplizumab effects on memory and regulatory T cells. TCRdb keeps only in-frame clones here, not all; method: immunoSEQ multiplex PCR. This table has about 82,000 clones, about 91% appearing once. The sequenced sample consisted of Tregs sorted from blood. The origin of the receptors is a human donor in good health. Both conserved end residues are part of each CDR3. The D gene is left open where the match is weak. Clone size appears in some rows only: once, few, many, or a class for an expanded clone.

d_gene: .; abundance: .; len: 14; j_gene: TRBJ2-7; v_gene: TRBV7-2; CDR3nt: TGTGCCAGCAGCTTCAGCCGGGGCATACACGAGCAGTACTTC; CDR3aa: CASSFSRGIHEQYF
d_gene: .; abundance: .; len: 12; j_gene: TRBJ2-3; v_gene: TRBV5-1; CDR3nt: TGCGCCAGCAGCGCGGCCGAGGCTACGCAGTATTTT; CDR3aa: CASSAAEATQYF
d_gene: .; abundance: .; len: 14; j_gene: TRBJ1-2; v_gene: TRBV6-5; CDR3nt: TGTGCCAGCGGCCTAGGACTGTCTCGCTATGGCTACACCTTC; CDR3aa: CASGLGLSRYGYTF
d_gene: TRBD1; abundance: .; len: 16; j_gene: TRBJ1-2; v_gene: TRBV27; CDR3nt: TGTGCCAGCAGAACGGCCGGGACAGGGTTTAACTATGGCTACACCTTC; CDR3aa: CASRTAGTGFNYGYTF
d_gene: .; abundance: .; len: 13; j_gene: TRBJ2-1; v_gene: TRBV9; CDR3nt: TGTGCCAGCAGCGTAGTTGGGGCCGGTGAGCAGTTCTTC; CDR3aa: CASSVVGAGEQFF
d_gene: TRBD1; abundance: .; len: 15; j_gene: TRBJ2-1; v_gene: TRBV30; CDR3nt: TGTGCCTGGAGTGATGGGACAGGGCTCTACAATGAGCAGTTCTTC; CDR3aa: CAWSDGTGLYNEQFF
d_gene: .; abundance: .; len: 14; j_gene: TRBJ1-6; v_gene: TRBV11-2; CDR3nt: TGTGCCAGCAACTGGGGGGGGTCTGGGGCACCCCTCCACTTT; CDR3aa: CASNWGGSGAPLHF
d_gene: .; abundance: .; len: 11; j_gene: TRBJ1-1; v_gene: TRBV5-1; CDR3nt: TGCGCCAGCAGCTTGGGGCCTGAAGCTTTCTTT; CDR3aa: CASSLGPEAFF
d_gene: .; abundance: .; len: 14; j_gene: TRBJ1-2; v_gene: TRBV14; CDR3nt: TGTGCCAGCAGCCATGGAGGGGCCAACCATGGCTACACCTTC; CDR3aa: CASSHGGANHGYTF
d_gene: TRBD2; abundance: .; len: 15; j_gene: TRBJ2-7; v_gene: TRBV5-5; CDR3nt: TGTGCCAGCAGCTTCCAGCGGGGGGTGTACTACGAGCAGTACTTC; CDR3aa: CASSFQRGVYYEQYF
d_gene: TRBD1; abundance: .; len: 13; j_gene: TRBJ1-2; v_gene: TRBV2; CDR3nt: TGTGCCAGCACCCCGGGACAGTTTTGGGGCTACACCTTC; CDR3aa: CASTPGQFWGYTF
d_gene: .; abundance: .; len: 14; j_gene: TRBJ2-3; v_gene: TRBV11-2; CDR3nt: TGTGCCAGCAGCTTAGGACTTAACACAGATACGCAGTATTTT; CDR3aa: CASSLGLNTDTQYF
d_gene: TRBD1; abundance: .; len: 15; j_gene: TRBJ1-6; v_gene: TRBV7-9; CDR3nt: TGTGCCAGCAGCTTTGTTGACAGGGCTAATTCACCCCTCCACTTT; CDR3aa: CASSFVDRANSPLHF
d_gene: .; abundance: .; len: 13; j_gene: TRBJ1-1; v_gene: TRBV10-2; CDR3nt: TGCGCCAGCAGTGGACAGATGAACACTGAAGCTTTCTTT; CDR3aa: CASSGQMNTEAFF
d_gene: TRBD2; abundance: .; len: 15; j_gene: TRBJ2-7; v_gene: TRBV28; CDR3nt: TGTGCCAGCAGGCCAAGCGGGGGGTTTTCCTACGAGCAGTACTTC; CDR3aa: CASRPSGGFSYEQYF
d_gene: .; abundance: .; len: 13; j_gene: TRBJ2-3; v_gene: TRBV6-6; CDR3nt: TGTGCCAGCAGAGGAGGGGCCGGAGATACGCAGTATTTT; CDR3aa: CASRGGAGDTQYF
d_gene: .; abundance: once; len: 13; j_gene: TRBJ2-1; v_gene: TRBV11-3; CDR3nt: TGTGCCAGCAGCAGCTCAGGAGGGAATGAGCAGTTCTTC; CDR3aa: CASSSSGGNEQFF
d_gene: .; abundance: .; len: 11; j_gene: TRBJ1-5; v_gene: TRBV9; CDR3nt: TGTGCCAGCAGCGTAGTTCGGCCCCAGCATTTT; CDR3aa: CASSVVRPQHF
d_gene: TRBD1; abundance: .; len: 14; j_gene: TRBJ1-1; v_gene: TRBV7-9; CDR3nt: TGTGCCAGCATCACAGGGGCCCTGAACACTGAAGCTTTCTTT; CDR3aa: CASITGALNTEAFF
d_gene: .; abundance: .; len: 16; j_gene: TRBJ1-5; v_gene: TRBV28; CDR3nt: TGTGCCAGCAGTTTATCGGGAGACTATAGCAATCAGCCCCAGCATTTT; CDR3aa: CASSLSGDYSNQPQHF
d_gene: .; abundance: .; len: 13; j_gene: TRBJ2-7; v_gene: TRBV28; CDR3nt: TGTGCCAGCAACCGGCGGGTCCCCCCCCAGCAGTACTTC; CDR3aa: CASNRRVPPQQYF
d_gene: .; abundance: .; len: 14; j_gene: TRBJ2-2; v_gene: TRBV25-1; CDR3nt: TGTGCCAGCAGTAAACAGGGGAACACCGGGGAGCTGTTTTTT; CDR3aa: CASSKQGNTGELFF
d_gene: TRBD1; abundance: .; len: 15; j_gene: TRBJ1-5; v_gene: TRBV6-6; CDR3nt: TGTGCCAGCAGGGACGGACAGGGATGGAATCAGCCCCAGCATTTT; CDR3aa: CASRDGQGWNQPQHF
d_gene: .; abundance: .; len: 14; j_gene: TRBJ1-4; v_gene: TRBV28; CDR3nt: TGTGCCACTACCTGGGGGGGGGTTAGAGAAAAACTGTTTTTT; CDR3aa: CATTWGGVREKLFF
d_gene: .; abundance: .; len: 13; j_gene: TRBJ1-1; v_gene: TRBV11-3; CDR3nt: TGTGCCAGCAGCTTGGACCGAGACACTGAAGCTTTCTTT; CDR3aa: CASSLDRDTEAFF
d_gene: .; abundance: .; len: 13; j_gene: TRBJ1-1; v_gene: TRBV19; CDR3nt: TGTGCCAGTAGTATCGGCGGGAACACTGAAGCTTTCTTT; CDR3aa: CASSIGGNTEAFF
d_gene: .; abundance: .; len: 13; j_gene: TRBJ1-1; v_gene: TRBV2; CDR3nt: TGTGCCAGCAGATGGGTTACGAACACTGAAGCTTTCTTT; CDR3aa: CASRWVTNTEAFF
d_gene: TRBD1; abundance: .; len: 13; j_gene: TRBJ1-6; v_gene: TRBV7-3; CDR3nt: TGTGCCAGCAGCTTAGGGACAGGCTCACCCCTCCACTTT; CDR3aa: CASSLGTGSPLHF
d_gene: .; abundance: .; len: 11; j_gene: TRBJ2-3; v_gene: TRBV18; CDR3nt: TGTGCCAGCTCACCAGATCATACGCAGTATTTT; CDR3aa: CASSPDHTQYF
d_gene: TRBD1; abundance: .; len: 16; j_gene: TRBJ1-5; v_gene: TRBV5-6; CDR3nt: TGTGCCAGCAGCTGGACAGGGGGCTCTAGCAATCAGCCCCAGCATTTT; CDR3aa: CASSWTGGSSNQPQHF
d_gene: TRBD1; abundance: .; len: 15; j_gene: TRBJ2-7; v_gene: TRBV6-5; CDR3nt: TGTGCCAGCAGTTACGGAGGGACAGGGTATGGCGAGCAGTACTTC; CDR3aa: CASSYGGTGYGEQYF
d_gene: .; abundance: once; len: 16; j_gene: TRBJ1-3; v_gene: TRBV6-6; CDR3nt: TGTGCCAGCAGTTACGGTTTGGGGCGACGGGGAAACACCATATATTTT; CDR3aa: CASSYGLGRRGNTIYF
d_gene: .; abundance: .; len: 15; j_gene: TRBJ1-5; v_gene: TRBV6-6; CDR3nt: TGTGCCAGCAGTAGGGGAGACGGTAGCAATCAGCCCCAGCATTTT; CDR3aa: CASSRGDGSNQPQHF
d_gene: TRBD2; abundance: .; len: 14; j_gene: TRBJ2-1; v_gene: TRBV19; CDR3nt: TGTGCCAGTAGTTTTTACGGGGGGGGCAATGAGCAGTTCTTC; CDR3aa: CASSFYGGGNEQFF
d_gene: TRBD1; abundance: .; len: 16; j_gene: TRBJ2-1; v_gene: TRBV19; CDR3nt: TGTGCCAGTAACAGCCGTATGGGCACAGGGGGGAATGAGCAGTTCTTC; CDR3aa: CASNSRMGTGGNEQFF
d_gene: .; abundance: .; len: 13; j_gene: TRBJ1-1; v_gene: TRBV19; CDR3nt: TGTGCCAGTAGTAGACGGATGAACACTGAAGCTTTCTTT; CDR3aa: CASSRRMNTEAFF
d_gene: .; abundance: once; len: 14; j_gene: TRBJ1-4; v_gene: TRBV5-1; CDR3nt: TGCGCCAGCAGCTTCGGCAGGGCCGATGAAAAACTGTTTTTT; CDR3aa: CASSFGRADEKLFF
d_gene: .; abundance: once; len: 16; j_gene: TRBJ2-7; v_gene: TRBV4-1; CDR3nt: TGCGCCAGCAGCCAAGACTGGATGGGGGCTTCCTACGAGCAGTACTTC; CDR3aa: CASSQDWMGASYEQYF
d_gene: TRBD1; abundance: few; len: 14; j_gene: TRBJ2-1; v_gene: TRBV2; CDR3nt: TGTGCCATCCTGACAGGGCTATCCTACAATGAGCAGTTCTTC; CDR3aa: CAILTGLSYNEQFF
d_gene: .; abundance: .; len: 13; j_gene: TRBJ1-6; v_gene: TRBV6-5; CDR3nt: TGTGCCAGCAGTTGGGCAGGTGGGTCACCCCTCCACTTT; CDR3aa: CASSWAGGSPLHF
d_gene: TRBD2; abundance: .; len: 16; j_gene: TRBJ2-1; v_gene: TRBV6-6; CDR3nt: TGTGCCAGCACCCTTTTACGGGGCGGGGGGGCAAATGAGCAGTTCTTC; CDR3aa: CASTLLRGGGANEQFF
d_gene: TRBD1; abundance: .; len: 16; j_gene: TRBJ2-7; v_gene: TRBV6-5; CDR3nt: TGTGCCAGCAGTTACGTGCGTTTGGCAGGGGGATACGAGCAGTACTTC; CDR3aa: CASSYVRLAGGYEQYF
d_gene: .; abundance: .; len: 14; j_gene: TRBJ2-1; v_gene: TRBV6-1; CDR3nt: TGTGCCAGCAGTGACGCTGGGGTCACACACCAGCAGTTCTTC; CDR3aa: CASSDAGVTHQQFF
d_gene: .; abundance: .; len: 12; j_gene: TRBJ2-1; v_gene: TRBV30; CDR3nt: TGTGCCTCTGGCCGGGACATCAATGAGCAGTTCTTC; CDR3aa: CASGRDINEQFF
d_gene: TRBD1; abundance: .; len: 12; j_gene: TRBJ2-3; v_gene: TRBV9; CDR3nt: TGTGCCAGCAGCGTAGTACAGGGGCCGCAGTATTTT; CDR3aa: CASSVVQGPQYF
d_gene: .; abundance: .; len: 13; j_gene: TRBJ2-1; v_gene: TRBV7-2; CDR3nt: TGTGCCAGCATCCCCCAACCACCCGGTGAGCAGTTCTTC; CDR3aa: CASIPQPPGEQFF
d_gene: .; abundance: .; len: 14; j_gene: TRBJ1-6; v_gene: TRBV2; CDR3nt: TGTGCCAGCAGTTTCCTGGACAGTAATTCACCCCTCCACTTT; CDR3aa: CASSFLDSNSPLHF
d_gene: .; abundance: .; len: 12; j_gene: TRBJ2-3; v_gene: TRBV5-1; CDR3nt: TGCGCCAGCAGCTCCACCACAGATACGCAGTATTTT; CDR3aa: CASSSTTDTQYF
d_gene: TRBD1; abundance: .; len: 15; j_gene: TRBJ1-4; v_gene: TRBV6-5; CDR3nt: TGTGCCAGCAGTTTCGCGACAGGGGGCTACAAAAAACTGTTTTTT; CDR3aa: CASSFATGGYKKLFF
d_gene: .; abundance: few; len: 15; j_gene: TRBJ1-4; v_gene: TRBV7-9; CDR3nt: TGTGCCAGCAGCTTGGGCGAGGCATTGAATGAAAAACTGTTTTTT; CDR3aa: CASSLGEALNEKLFF
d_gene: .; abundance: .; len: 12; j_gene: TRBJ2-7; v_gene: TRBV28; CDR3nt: TGTGCCAGCGGCCAGGGGCCCCTCCAGCAGTACTTC; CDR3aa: CASGQGPLQQYF
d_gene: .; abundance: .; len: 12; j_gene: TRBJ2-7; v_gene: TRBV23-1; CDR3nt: TGCGCCCCTCTCAGAGACTCCTACGAGCAGTACTTC; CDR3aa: CAPLRDSYEQYF
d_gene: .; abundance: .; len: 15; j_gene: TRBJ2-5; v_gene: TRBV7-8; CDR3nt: TGTGCCAGCAGCTTAAGGCAGGGGTTCCAAGAGACCCAGTACTTC; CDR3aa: CASSLRQGFQETQYF
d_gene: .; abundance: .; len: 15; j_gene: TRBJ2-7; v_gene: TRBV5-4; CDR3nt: TGTGCCAGCAGCCCGTCCGCGACCTCCTCCTACGAGCAGTACTTC; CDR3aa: CASSPSATSSYEQYF
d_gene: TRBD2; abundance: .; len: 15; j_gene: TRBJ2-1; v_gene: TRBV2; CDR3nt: TGTGCCAGCACCGCAAGGCTAGCGGGGGGCGGTGAGCAGTTCTTC; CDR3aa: CASTARLAGGGEQFF
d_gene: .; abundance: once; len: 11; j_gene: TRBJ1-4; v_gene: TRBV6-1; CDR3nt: TGTGCCTGGGGAAACAATGAAAAACTGTTTTTT; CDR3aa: CAWGNNEKLFF
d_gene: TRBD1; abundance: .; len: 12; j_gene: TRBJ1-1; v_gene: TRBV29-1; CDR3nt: TGCAGCGTAGACAGGGGGGACACTGAAGCTTTCTTT; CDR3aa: CSVDRGDTEAFF
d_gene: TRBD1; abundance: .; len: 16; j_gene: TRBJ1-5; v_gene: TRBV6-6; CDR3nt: TGTGCCAGCAGTCGCGTTGGGACAGGTCATAATCAGCCCCAGCATTTT; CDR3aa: CASSRVGTGHNQPQHF
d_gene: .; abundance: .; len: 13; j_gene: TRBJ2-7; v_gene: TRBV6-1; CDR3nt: TGTGCCAGCAGCTCAGCGGTCGCCTACGAGCAGTACTTC; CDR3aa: CASSSAVAYEQYF
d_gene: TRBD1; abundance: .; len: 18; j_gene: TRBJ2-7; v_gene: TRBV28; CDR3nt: TGTGCCAGCAGTTTACCCACCCGACAGGGGCACATAGATTACGAGCAGTACTTC; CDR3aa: CASSLPTRQGHIDYEQYF